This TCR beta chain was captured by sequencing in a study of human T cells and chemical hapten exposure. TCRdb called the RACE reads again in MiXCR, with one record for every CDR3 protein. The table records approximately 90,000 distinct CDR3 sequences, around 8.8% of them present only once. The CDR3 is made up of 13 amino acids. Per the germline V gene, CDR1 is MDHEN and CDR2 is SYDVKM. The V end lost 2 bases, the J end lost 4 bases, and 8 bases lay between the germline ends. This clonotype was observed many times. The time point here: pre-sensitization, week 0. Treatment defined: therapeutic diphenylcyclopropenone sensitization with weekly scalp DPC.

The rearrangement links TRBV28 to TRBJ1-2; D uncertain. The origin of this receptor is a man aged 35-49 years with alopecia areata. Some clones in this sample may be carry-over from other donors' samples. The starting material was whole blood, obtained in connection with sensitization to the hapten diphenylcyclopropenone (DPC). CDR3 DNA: TGTGCCAGCAGTTTAGGGGTGGGCTATGGCTACACCTTC. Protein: CASSLGVGYGYTF.